This TCR beta chain came from a study of shared clonotypes between healthy human individuals. The deep-level immunoSEQ assay was used. Sequencing was performed with immunoSEQ multiplex PCR; in TCRdb, only in-frame clones are kept and a portion is missing. The sample contains fewer than 2.5 million clones, over 85% of which appear only once. Notes on this clone: What it binds is not known.

This CDR3 is built from 16 residues. Trimming at V came to 9 bases and at J to 3 bases, leaving 13 bases not matched to a gene. CDR1 MDHEN and CDR2 SYDVKM come from the germline V gene. Findings of the study overall: Sequencing depth was a factor that was expected to affect clonotype sharing among donors. The study generally estimated greater richness for naive than memory subsets. Sorted-subset sequencing was shown by rarefaction to be incomplete despite large depth.

The sequence came from a man younger than 30 in good health. Some clones in this sample may be carry-over from other donors' samples. Sequences were obtained from naive CD4+ T cells from PBMCs. The subset denotes: CD45RA+ positively selected. This rearrangement joins TRBV28 to TRBJ2-1; 8 nucleotides line up with TRBD1. The CDR3 protein is CASMPSGGAIYNEQFF. The CDR3 DNA sequence: TGTGCCAGTATGCCGTCAGGGGGCGCGATCTACAATGAGCAGTTCTTC. The whole variable domain, filled in from reference TRBV28 and TRBJ2-1, reads DVKVTQSSRYLVKRTGEKVFLECVQDMDHENMFWYRQDPGLGLRLIYFSYDVKMKEKGDIPEGYSVSREKKERFSLILESASTNQTSMYLCASMPSGGAIYNEQFFGPGTRLTVL.